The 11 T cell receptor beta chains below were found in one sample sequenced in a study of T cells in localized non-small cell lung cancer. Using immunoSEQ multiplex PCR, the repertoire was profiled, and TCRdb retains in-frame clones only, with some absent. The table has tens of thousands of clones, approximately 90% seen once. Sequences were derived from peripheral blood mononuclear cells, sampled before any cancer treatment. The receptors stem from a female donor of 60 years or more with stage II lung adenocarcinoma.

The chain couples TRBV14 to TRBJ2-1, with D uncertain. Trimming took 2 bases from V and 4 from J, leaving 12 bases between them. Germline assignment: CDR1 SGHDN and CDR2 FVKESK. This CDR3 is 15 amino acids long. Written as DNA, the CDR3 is TGTGCCAGCAGCCAAAGAGATGGATTTTACAATGAGCAGTTCTTC. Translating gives CASSQRDGFYNEQFF.

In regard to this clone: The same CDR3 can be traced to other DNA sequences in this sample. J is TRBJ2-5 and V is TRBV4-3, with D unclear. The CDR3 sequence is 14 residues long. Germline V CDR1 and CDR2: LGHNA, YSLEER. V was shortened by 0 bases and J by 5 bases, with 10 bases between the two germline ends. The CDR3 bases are TGCGCCAGCAGCCAAGAGGCAAGTAGGGAGACCCAGTACTTC. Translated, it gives CASSQEASRETQYF.

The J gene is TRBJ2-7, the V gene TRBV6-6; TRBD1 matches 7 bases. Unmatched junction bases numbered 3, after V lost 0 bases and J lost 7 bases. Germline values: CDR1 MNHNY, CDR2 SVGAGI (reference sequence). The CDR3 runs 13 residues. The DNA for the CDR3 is TGTGCCAGCAGTTACTCGACAGGGATTGAGCAGTACTTC. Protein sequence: CASSYSTGIEQYF.

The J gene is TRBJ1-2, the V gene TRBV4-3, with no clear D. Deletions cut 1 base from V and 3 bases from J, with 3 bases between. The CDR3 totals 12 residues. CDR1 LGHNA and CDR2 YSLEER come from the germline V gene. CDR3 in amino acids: CASSQGDYGYTF. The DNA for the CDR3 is TGCGCCAGCAGCCAAGGAGACTATGGCTACACCTTC.

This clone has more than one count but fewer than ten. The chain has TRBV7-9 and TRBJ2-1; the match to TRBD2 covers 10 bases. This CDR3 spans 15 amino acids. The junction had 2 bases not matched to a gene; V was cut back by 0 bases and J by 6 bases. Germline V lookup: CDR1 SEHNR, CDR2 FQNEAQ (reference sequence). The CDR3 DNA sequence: TGTGCCAGCAGCTTAGCTACTAGCGGGGTCAATGAGCAGTTCTTC. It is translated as CASSLATSGVNEQFF.

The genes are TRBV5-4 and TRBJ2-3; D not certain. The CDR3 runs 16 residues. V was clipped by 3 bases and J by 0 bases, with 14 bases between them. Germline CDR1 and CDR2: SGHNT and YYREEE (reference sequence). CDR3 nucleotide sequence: TGTGCCAGCAGCTCGGGCAGGAGTACTAGCACAGATACGCAGTATTTT. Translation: CASSSGRSTSTDTQYF.

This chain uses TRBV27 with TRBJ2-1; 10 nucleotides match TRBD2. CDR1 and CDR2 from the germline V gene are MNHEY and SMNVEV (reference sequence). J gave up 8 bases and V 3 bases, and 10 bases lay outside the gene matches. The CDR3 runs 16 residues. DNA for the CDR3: TGTGCCAGCAGTTTTCGAGCGGGAGGGCCTATGGATGAGCAGTTCTTC. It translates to CASSFRAGGPMDEQFF.

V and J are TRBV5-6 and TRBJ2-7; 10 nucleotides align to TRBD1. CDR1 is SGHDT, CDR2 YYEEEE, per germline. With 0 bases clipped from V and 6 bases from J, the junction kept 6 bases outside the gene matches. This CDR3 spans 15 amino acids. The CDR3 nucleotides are TGTGCCAGCAGCTTGGGAGGGACAGGGGAACTCGAGCAGTACTTC. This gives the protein CASSLGGTGELEQYF.

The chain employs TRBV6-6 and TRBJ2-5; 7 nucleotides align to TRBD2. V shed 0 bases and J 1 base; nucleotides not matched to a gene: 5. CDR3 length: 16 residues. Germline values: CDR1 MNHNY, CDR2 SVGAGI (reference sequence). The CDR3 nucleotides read TGTGCCAGCAGTTACTCGGGCGGGGGTCCCCAAGAGACCCAGTACTTC. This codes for CASSYSGGGPQETQYF.

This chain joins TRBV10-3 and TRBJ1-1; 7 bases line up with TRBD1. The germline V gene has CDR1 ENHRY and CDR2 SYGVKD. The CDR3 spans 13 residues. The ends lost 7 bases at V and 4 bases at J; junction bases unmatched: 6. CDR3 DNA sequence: TGTGCCATCATTCCGACAGGGTTCACTGAAGCTTTCTTT. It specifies CAIIPTGFTEAFF.

The CDR3 nucleotides read TGTGCCAGTAGTATAGATCCGGGCTCTGGGGCCAACGTCCTGACTTTC. It yields the protein CASSIDPGSGANVLTF. This chain uses TRBV19 with TRBJ2-6; no firm D call. V lost 0 bases to trimming and J lost 0 bases, with 6 bases between them. The CDR3 covers 16 residues. The germline V gene has CDR1 LNHDA and CDR2 SQIVND (reference sequence).